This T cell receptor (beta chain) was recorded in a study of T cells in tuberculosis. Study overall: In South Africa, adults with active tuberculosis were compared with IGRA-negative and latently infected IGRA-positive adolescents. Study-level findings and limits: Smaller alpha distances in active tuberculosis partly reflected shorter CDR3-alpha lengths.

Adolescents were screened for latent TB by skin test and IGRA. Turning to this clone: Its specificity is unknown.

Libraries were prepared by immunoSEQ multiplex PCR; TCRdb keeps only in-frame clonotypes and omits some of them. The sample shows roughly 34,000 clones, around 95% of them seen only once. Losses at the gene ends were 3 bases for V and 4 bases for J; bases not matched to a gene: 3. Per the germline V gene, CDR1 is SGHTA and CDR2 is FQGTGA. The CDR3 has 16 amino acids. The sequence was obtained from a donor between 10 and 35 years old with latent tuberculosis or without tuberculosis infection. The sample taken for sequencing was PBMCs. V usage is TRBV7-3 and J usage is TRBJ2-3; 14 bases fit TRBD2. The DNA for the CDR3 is TGTGCCAGCAGCTTGACTAGCGGGGGGGCAGCAGATACGCAGTATTTT. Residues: CASSLTSGGAADTQYF.